Listed below are T cell receptor beta chains from one sample, sequenced in a study of cytomegalovirus exposure and HLA in healthy donors. The assay was immunoSEQ multiplex PCR, and TCRdb's table has in-frame clones only and misses some. The sample yields about 150,000 clones, roughly 80% seen once. The sequencing sample was made of PBMCs. The source is a woman in her 50s in good health and CMV-seropositive. The CDR3 runs from the conserved cysteine through the conserved F or W. D genes are given only for firm matches. Some rows have no size entry. The others give once, few or many, or a class for an expanded clone.

d_gene: -; j_gene: TRBJ1-3; abundance: -; v_gene: TRBV6-1; CDR3nt: TGTGCCAGCAGTGAACTAGGAAACACCATATATTTT; CDR3aa: CASSELGNTIYF
d_gene: TRBD1; j_gene: TRBJ1-5; abundance: -; v_gene: TRBV4-2; CDR3nt: TGTGCCAGCAGCCAAGATAGCTCAGGGGGAAGTTATCAGCCCCAGCATTTT; CDR3aa: CASSQDSSGGSYQPQHF
d_gene: TRBD2; j_gene: TRBJ2-1; abundance: -; v_gene: TRBV7-9; CDR3nt: TGTGCCAGCAGCTTAGGGGCTAGCGGGAGAGCCTACAATGAGCAGTTCTTC; CDR3aa: CASSLGASGRAYNEQFF
d_gene: -; j_gene: TRBJ1-2; abundance: -; v_gene: TRBV4-1; CDR3nt: TGCGCCAGCAGCCAGCTGGCTCGAATGGACTATGGCTACACCTTC; CDR3aa: CASSQLARMDYGYTF
d_gene: -; j_gene: TRBJ1-5; abundance: -; v_gene: TRBV21-1; CDR3nt: TGTGCCAGCAGCAAAGGGGAGGGAAATCAGCCCCAGCATTTT; CDR3aa: CASSKGEGNQPQHF
d_gene: TRBD1; j_gene: TRBJ1-2; abundance: -; v_gene: TRBV27; CDR3nt: TGTGCCAGCAGTTTATGGGGGACAGGGGAGGATGGCTACACCTTC; CDR3aa: CASSLWGTGEDGYTF
d_gene: TRBD1; j_gene: TRBJ2-7; abundance: -; v_gene: TRBV4-1; CDR3nt: TGCGCCAGCAGTCAGCCAGGACAGGGTGTTTACGAGCAGTACTTC; CDR3aa: CASSQPGQGVYEQYF
d_gene: -; j_gene: TRBJ2-1; abundance: -; v_gene: TRBV18; CDR3nt: TGTGCCAGCTCACCGCTGGACACCTCCTACAATGAGCAGTTCTTC; CDR3aa: CASSPLDTSYNEQFF
d_gene: -; j_gene: TRBJ2-2; abundance: -; v_gene: TRBV5-1; CDR3nt: TGCGCCAGCAGCTTGGAGATTGGAGGCACCGGGGAGCTGTTTTTT; CDR3aa: CASSLEIGGTGELFF
d_gene: -; j_gene: TRBJ1-1; abundance: few; v_gene: TRBV27; CDR3nt: TGTGCCAGCAGTTTATCTCCGGAGTGGAACACTGAAGCTTTCTTT; CDR3aa: CASSLSPEWNTEAFF
d_gene: TRBD1; j_gene: TRBJ1-1; abundance: few; v_gene: TRBV5-1; CDR3nt: TGCGCCAGCAGAGTATGGGACAGGGGCACTGAAGCTTTCTTT; CDR3aa: CASRVWDRGTEAFF
d_gene: TRBD2; j_gene: TRBJ2-1; abundance: -; v_gene: TRBV10-2; CDR3nt: TGCGCCAGCTCGGGAGGGAACAATGAGCAGTTCTTC; CDR3aa: CASSGGNNEQFF
d_gene: TRBD1; j_gene: TRBJ1-1; abundance: -; v_gene: TRBV27; CDR3nt: TGTGCCAGCAGCCACCATCGGACAGGGGTTGAAGCTTTCTTT; CDR3aa: CASSHHRTGVEAFF
d_gene: TRBD2; j_gene: TRBJ2-5; abundance: few; v_gene: TRBV13; CDR3nt: TGTGCCAGCAGCTTGCGGGGGACGGGGGAGACCCAGTACTTC; CDR3aa: CASSLRGTGETQYF
d_gene: TRBD1; j_gene: TRBJ1-2; abundance: -; v_gene: TRBV28; CDR3nt: TGTGCCAGCAGTTCCCCCGGGACAGGGGGGTTTAGGAACTATGGCTACACCTTC; CDR3aa: CASSSPGTGGFRNYGYTF
d_gene: -; j_gene: TRBJ2-7; abundance: -; v_gene: TRBV6-1; CDR3nt: TGTGCCAGCAGTGGACTCGTTCATTCACTCTACGAGCAGTACTTC; CDR3aa: CASSGLVHSLYEQYF
d_gene: -; j_gene: TRBJ1-5; abundance: -; v_gene: TRBV28; CDR3nt: TGTGCCAGCAGGACTAAAAGGGGGAGCCAGCCCCAGCATTTT; CDR3aa: CASRTKRGSQPQHF
d_gene: -; j_gene: TRBJ2-3; abundance: -; v_gene: TRBV4-1; CDR3nt: TGCGCCAGCAGCCAAGTATATTTGGCAACAGATACGCAGTATTTT; CDR3aa: CASSQVYLATDTQYF
d_gene: TRBD2; j_gene: TRBJ2-2; abundance: few; v_gene: TRBV30; CDR3nt: TGTGCCTGGAGTGTCGGGGGGTTCAATGCCGGGGAGCTGTTTTTT; CDR3aa: CAWSVGGFNAGELFF
d_gene: -; j_gene: TRBJ2-3; abundance: -; v_gene: TRBV2; CDR3nt: TGTGCCAGCAGTGAAGTGGCACCCGGGTACACAGATACGCAGTATTTT; CDR3aa: CASSEVAPGYTDTQYF
d_gene: -; j_gene: TRBJ2-4; abundance: -; v_gene: TRBV10-3; CDR3nt: TGTGCCATCAGTGAGTCGATTGACCTGTTGGGGGCCAAAAACATTCAGTGCTTC; CDR3aa: CAISESIDLLGAKNIQCF
d_gene: -; j_gene: TRBJ1-2; abundance: -; v_gene: TRBV28; CDR3nt: TGTGCCAGCAGTTTAGGAGGAGGGAGGGGCTACACCTTC; CDR3aa: CASSLGGGRGYTF
d_gene: -; j_gene: TRBJ2-3; abundance: -; v_gene: TRBV11-2; CDR3nt: TGTGCCAGCAGCTTCCAAGATACGCAGTATTTT; CDR3aa: CASSFQDTQYF
d_gene: -; j_gene: TRBJ2-3; abundance: -; v_gene: TRBV5-6; CDR3nt: TGTGCCAGCAGCCATGTGGGGAGCCCAGATACGCAGTATTTT; CDR3aa: CASSHVGSPDTQYF
d_gene: -; j_gene: TRBJ2-1; abundance: -; v_gene: TRBV30; CDR3nt: TGTGCCTGGAGTGTGAGTGGACTTGAGCAGTTCTTC; CDR3aa: CAWSVSGLEQFF
d_gene: -; j_gene: TRBJ1-5; abundance: once; v_gene: TRBV28; CDR3nt: TGTGCCAGCAGTTTCAGAGGGATTTATAGCAATCAGCCCCAGCATTTT; CDR3aa: CASSFRGIYSNQPQHF
d_gene: -; j_gene: TRBJ2-5; abundance: once; v_gene: TRBV30; CDR3nt: TGTGCCTGGAGTGTAGGGGTATCAGGAGAGACCCAGTACTTC; CDR3aa: CAWSVGVSGETQYF
d_gene: TRBD1; j_gene: TRBJ2-1; abundance: -; v_gene: TRBV11-1; CDR3nt: TGTGCCAGCAGCTCCCGGGACAGTACCTACAATGAGCAGTTCTTC; CDR3aa: CASSSRDSTYNEQFF
d_gene: -; j_gene: TRBJ1-4; abundance: -; v_gene: TRBV28; CDR3nt: TGTGCCAGCAGTGTGCCGGGACAAATTAATGAAAAACTGTTTTTT; CDR3aa: CASSVPGQINEKLFF
d_gene: -; j_gene: TRBJ1-1; abundance: -; v_gene: TRBV5-1; CDR3nt: TGCGCCAGCGGTCAGGGTATGAACACTGAAGCTTTCTTT; CDR3aa: CASGQGMNTEAFF
d_gene: TRBD2; j_gene: TRBJ2-1; abundance: -; v_gene: TRBV7-2; CDR3nt: TGTGCCAGCAGCTGGTGGACTAGCGGGGGGGCCGTCCCCTACAATGAGCAGTTCTTC; CDR3aa: CASSWWTSGGAVPYNEQFF
d_gene: -; j_gene: TRBJ2-5; abundance: -; v_gene: TRBV5-1; CDR3nt: TGCGCCAGCAGCTTGGGAGTCACGCAAGAGACCCAGTACTTC; CDR3aa: CASSLGVTQETQYF
d_gene: TRBD2; j_gene: TRBJ2-1; abundance: -; v_gene: TRBV29-1; CDR3nt: TGCAGCGTTGATGCGGGAGTGCATGAGCAGTTCTTC; CDR3aa: CSVDAGVHEQFF
d_gene: TRBD2; j_gene: TRBJ2-7; abundance: -; v_gene: TRBV28; CDR3nt: TGTGCCAGCAGTGAAACCGGGACTACTCTCTCCTACGAGCAGTACTTC; CDR3aa: CASSETGTTLSYEQYF
d_gene: -; j_gene: TRBJ2-1; abundance: -; v_gene: TRBV19; CDR3nt: TGTGCCAGTAGTATCCCGGGTTGGAGAAATGAGCAGTTCTTC; CDR3aa: CASSIPGWRNEQFF
d_gene: -; j_gene: TRBJ1-1; abundance: -; v_gene: TRBV29-1; CDR3nt: TGCAGCGTCCACAACCAAGGGGTGAACACTGAAGCTTTCTTT; CDR3aa: CSVHNQGVNTEAFF
d_gene: TRBD1; j_gene: TRBJ1-2; abundance: -; v_gene: TRBV5-8; CDR3nt: TGTGCCAGCAGCCCCCGGACAGGAAGCTATGGCTACACCTTC; CDR3aa: CASSPRTGSYGYTF
d_gene: -; j_gene: TRBJ2-7; abundance: -; v_gene: TRBV2; CDR3nt: TGTGCCAGCAGTGGAGTACCAACCTACGAGCAGTACTTC; CDR3aa: CASSGVPTYEQYF
d_gene: TRBD1; j_gene: TRBJ1-5; abundance: -; v_gene: TRBV9; CDR3nt: TGTGCCAGCAGCTCCGACAGGGAGGTCAATCAGCCCCAGCATTTT; CDR3aa: CASSSDREVNQPQHF